This T cell receptor beta chain was sequenced for a study of CD8 T cells in ankylosing spondylitis. By quantitative 5'-RACE with molecular barcodes, the TCR beta libraries were made. One entry per CDR3 protein results from TCRdb running MiXCR on the 5' RACE reads. Among over 150,000 distinct CDR3 sequences, 9.5% to 15% were seen once, and the ten largest hold 16%. Regarding this clonotype: Its antigen is as yet unknown.

Germline V CDR1 and CDR2: SNHLY, FYNNEI. This CDR3 region has 12 residues. V lost 8 bases to trimming and J lost 10 bases, with 12 bases between them. Study-level results: Clones tied to disease were said to be significantly enriched in matched ankylosing spondylitis synovial fluid. A TCR beta motif of under 10 highly homologous variants appeared characteristic of ankylosing spondylitis blood.

The V and J genes are TRBV2 and TRBJ1-6; D unclear. This receptor was taken from a male donor with ankylosing spondylitis or in good health (not recorded which). Sequenced: blood, either unsorted or a sorted T cell fraction (not recorded which). CDR3 loop: CASGGFGSPLHF. CDR3 bases: TGTGCCAGCGGAGGGTTCGGGTCACCCCTCCACTTT.